This TCR beta chain was retrieved from a study of shared clonotypes between healthy human individuals. Study-level results: Sharing across four donors was highest in naive CD4 (roughly 5%) and lowest in memory CD8 (roughly 0.4%).

Note on this clone: Antigen: not known. This same CDR3 is encoded by further DNA sequences in the sample.

The CDR3 sequence is 14 residues long. Germline CDR1 is SGHRS and CDR2 is YFSETQ. Trimming left V 0 bases short and J 2 bases short, with 8 bases between. Sequencing used immunoSEQ multiplex PCR; TCRdb keeps in-frame clones, though not all of them. The sample yields about 2.4 million clones, just over 90% seen once. This clonotype was obtained from a man in his late teens or twenties in good health. The material sequenced was naive CD4+ T cells sorted from blood. Subset meaning: CD45RA+ positively selected. The chain carries TRBV5-1 and TRBJ2-5; D gene uncertain. The CDR3 loop reads CASSLGPTQETQYF. DNA of the CDR3: TGCGCCAGCAGCTTGGGTCCGACACAAGAGACCCAGTACTTC.